Sequencing of this TCR beta chain was carried out in a study of blood T cell repertoires in COVID-19. Turning to the study itself: Samples of COVID-19 (acute and convalescent) were obtained from the United States, Italy and Spain.

Using immunoSEQ multiplex PCR, the repertoire was profiled, and TCRdb retains in-frame clones only, with some absent. Of around 73,000 clones listed, approximately 83% are singletons. Germline values: CDR1 SNHLY, CDR2 FYNNEI. With 5 bases clipped from V and 6 bases from J, the junction kept 9 bases outside the gene matches. This CDR3 is 14 amino acids long. The sequencing sample was made of peripheral blood. The V and J genes are TRBV2 and TRBJ1-2; 7 positions match TRBD1. The source of this sequence is a woman aged 60-70 years with acute or convalescent COVID-19. The CDR3 region has the DNA TGTGCCAGCAGTTCACTAGACAGGGTCGATGGCTACACCTTC. It specifies CASSSLDRVDGYTF.